Included here is one T cell receptor (beta chain) sequence, with context. Its antigen is as yet unknown. A much more abundant neighbour one base away suggests this may be a read error. The sample comes from a study of CD8+CD57+ T cells in acquired aplastic anemia. Study at large: DNA recovered from sorted CD4+ and CD8+ cells had a mean of around 3.2 ug. CD4+ cell libraries from healthy donors averaged about 10 million reads. Findings and limits, study-wide: The study identified more than 25 CD8+ CDR3 sequences shared by patients and controls. Patients showed no significant difference from controls in CD8+ Simpson's diversity.

TCR beta VDJ and CDR3 profiles were obtained from a genomic DNA template. TCRdb called the reads again in MiXCR, with one record for every CDR3 protein. The sample gives 200,000 to 250,000 distinct CDR3 sequences, roughly 35% of which show up once; approximately 1.2% is in the top ten. The sequence was obtained from a human donor in good health, serving as a control. Specimen: sorted CD4+, CD8+, or CD8+CD57+ T cells (not recorded which) from PBMCs.

The CDR3 sequence: CSAPGRDYNEQYF. The CDR3 DNA sequence: TGCAGTGCCCCAGGCCGGGACTACAATGAGCAGTACTTC. The chain links TRBV20-1 to TRBJ2-7, with 7 bases that match TRBD2. The V gene end was trimmed by 6 bases and the J gene end by 7 bases; junction bases not matched to a gene: 12. The CDR3 consists of 13 residues. CDR1 is DFQATT and CDR2 is SNEGSKA in the germline V gene (reference sequence).